Below, 26 T cell receptor beta chains from the same sample are listed, as sequenced in a study of somatic mutations in cytotoxic T cells in rheumatoid arthritis. Here immunoSEQ multiplex PCR was the method, and the copy in TCRdb shows in-frame clones only, minus some. This table has thousands of clones, roughly nine tenths appearing once. Sequencing was performed on CD8+ T cells sorted from blood. Every receptor here comes from a woman younger than 35 with rheumatoid arthritis.

The rearrangement joins TRBV29-1 to TRBJ2-2, with 15 bases matching TRBD2. The CDR3 is 14 residues long. The V gene's germline CDR1 is SQVTM and CDR2 ANQGSEA. Unmatched junction bases numbered 3, after V lost 6 bases and J lost 7 bases. CDR3 nucleotides: TGCAGCGTCTGGACTAGCGGGAGGGTCGGGGAGCTGTTTTTT. It specifies CSVWTSGRVGELFF.

The V gene is TRBV6-1, the J gene TRBJ2-1; 11 nucleotides match TRBD2. This CDR3 spans 15 amino acids. CDR1 is MNHNS, CDR2 SASEGT, per germline. The V segment lost 2 bases and the J segment 6 bases; nucleotides outside the gene matches: 3. CDR3 loop: CASSENSGGANEQFF. As DNA, the CDR3 is TGTGCCAGCAGTGAAAATAGCGGGGGGGCCAATGAGCAGTTCTTC.

This clone was found a few times. This chain connects TRBV15 to TRBJ2-7; 9 bases match TRBD1. Germline V gene lookup returns CDR1 LNHNV and CDR2 YYDKDF (reference sequence). V lost 5 bases, J lost 5 bases, and 10 bases stayed unmatched. This CDR3 comprises 15 residues. The CDR3 region is CATSQGQGGYNEQYF. The CDR3 nucleotides read TGTGCCACCAGCCAGGGACAGGGAGGCTATAACGAGCAGTACTTC.

This chain uses TRBV9 with TRBJ2-7; tentative D call: TRBD2 (6 bases). V was pared by 0 bases and J by 3 bases, with 13 bases between. The CDR3 length is 15 residues. Germline V lookup: CDR1 SGDLS, CDR2 YYNGEE. The CDR3, as DNA: TGTGCCAGCAGCGTAGACTCTAGCGCATACTACGAGCAGTACTTC. Protein: CASSVDSSAYYEQYF.

The chain is built from TRBV21-1 and TRBJ2-1; the table's D call, TRBD2, has no DNA check behind it. TRBV21-1 is a recognized pseudogene. CDR3 length: 17 residues. The CDR3 protein is CASRFSVATPSDNEQFF. CDR3 in DNA: TGTGCCAGCAGGTTTAGTGTAGCTACACCTTCCGACAATGAGCAGTTCTTC.

The genes are TRBV10-3 and TRBJ2-5; D unresolved. CDR1 and CDR2 from the germline V gene are ENHRY and SYGVKD. The CDR3 extends over 17 amino acids. Trimming shortened V by 6 bases and J by 1 base, and 21 bases separated the two germline ends. The CDR3 here is CAISDPFLHPGQETQYF. Written as DNA, the CDR3 is TGTGCCATCAGCGACCCCTTTTTGCACCCGGGCCAAGAGACCCAGTACTTC.

This clone was detected once. The rearrangement uses TRBV30 and TRBJ2-7; a weak D match, TRBD1 (6 bases). V was cut by 1 base and J by 6 bases, with 13 bases left in between. CDR1 and CDR2 from the germline V gene are GTSNPN and SVGIG (reference sequence). The CDR3 extends over 13 amino acids. The CDR3 DNA reads TGTGCCTGGAGTGACAGGGACGGTCGCGAGCAGTACTTC. This encodes CAWSDRDGREQYF.

The chain has TRBV2 and TRBJ2-3; 7 positions match TRBD2. Germline CDR1 reads SNHLY; CDR2 reads FYNNEI. The CDR3 extends over 18 amino acids. Trimming took 10 bases from V and 0 from J; bases not matched to a gene: 19. The CDR3 sequence: CATRGYERGGRSTDTQYF. CDR3 in DNA: TGTGCCACCCGTGGGTACGAACGCGGGGGTCGAAGCACAGATACGCAGTATTTT.

The chain links TRBV15 to TRBJ1-2, with 10 bases matching TRBD1. The CDR3 loop spans 14 amino acids. Germline assignment: CDR1 LNHNV and CDR2 YYDKDF (reference sequence). Losses at the gene ends were 3 bases for V and 12 bases for J; bases not matched to a gene: 10. The CDR3 bases are TGTGCCACCAGCAGGGACAGGGGGTGGTCGGTTGACACCTTC. This codes for CATSRDRGWSVDTF.

This clone was found once. The chain recombines TRBV30 with TRBJ2-3; possibly TRBD2 for D (6 bases). The CDR3 runs to 11 residues. V shed 4 bases and J shed 5 bases, with 7 bases lying between them. Germline values: CDR1 GTSNPN, CDR2 SVGIG (reference sequence). CDR3 residues: CAWKAGDTQYF. In nucleotides, the CDR3 is TGTGCCTGGAAAGCGGGAGATACGCAGTATTTT.

The V gene is TRBV4-1, the J gene TRBJ2-7; TRBD2 agrees at 10 bases. V gave up 1 base and J gave up 7 bases; unmatched junction bases: 10. The V gene's germline CDR1 is MGHRA and CDR2 YSYEKL. This CDR3 is 16 amino acids long. The CDR3 nucleotides read TGCGCCAGCAGCCAAGCTCCTAGCGGGAGCTTCGGGGAGCAGTACTTC. Protein: CASSQAPSGSFGEQYF.

The chain uses TRBV14 and TRBJ2-5; 10 bases match TRBD1. V lost 5 bases and J lost 5; bases outside the gene matches: 14. Germline lookup yields CDR1 SGHDN and CDR2 FVKESK. This CDR3 has 17 amino acids. The CDR3 loop is CASSALKGRDRGETQYF. The CDR3 nucleotides read TGTGCCAGCAGCGCCCTAAAGGGTCGGGACAGGGGCGAGACCCAGTACTTC.

The rearrangement joins TRBV4-3 to TRBJ2-5; D possibly corresponds to TRBD1 (5 bases). V lost 1 base and J lost 5, with 14 bases in between. Germline V gives CDR1 LGHNA, CDR2 YSLEER. CDR3 size: 15 residues. CDR3 region: CASSQVQGISETQYF. The CDR3 bases are TGCGCCAGCAGCCAAGTTCAGGGTATATCGGAGACCCAGTACTTC.

J is TRBJ2-1 and V is TRBV19; a possible D gene is TRBD2 (6 bases). CDR1 and CDR2 (germline): LNHDA, SQIVND (reference sequence). The V and J ends lost 8 bases and 3 bases respectively, with 17 bases between them. The CDR3 runs 15 residues. CDR3 nucleotide sequence: TGTGCCAGTTCCCTTGGAGGGGATTACTACAATGAGCAGTTCTTC. It encodes CASSLGGDYYNEQFF.

V and J are TRBV7-9 and TRBJ2-1, with 13 bases lining up with TRBD2. CDR3 size: 16 residues. Trimming cost V 5 bases and J 1 base; bases outside gene matches: 2. Germline CDR1 is SEHNR and CDR2 is FQNEAQ (reference sequence). Here the CDR3 reads CASSGTSGISYNEQFF. The CDR3 region has the DNA TGTGCCAGCAGCGGGACTAGCGGGATATCCTACAATGAGCAGTTCTTC. The full variable domain, with the rest looked up from reference TRBV7-9 and TRBJ2-1, is DTGVSQNPRHKITKRGQNVTFRCDPISEHNRLYWYRQTLGQGPEFLTYFQNEAQLEKSRLLSDRFSAERPKGSFSTLEIQRTEQGDSAMYLCASSGTSGISYNEQFFGPGTRLTVL.

The chain has TRBV29-1 and TRBJ2-1, with 12 bases matching TRBD2. Germline trimming cut 3 bases from V and 5 bases from J; bases unmatched to any gene: 2. CDR1 and CDR2 from the germline V gene are SQVTM and ANQGSEA. The CDR3 extends over 14 amino acids. The CDR3 DNA reads as TGCAGCGTTGAGGGACTAGCGGGTAACAATGAGCAGTTCTTC. Translating gives CSVEGLAGNNEQFF.

The chain couples TRBV5-6 to TRBJ1-5, with TRBD1 identical over 10 bases. With V trimmed by 3 bases and J by 7 bases, 7 bases remained unmatched. The CDR3 runs to 15 residues. Germline V gene data show CDR1 as SGHDT and CDR2 as YYEEEE. This chain's CDR3 is CASSWGTGEGQPQHF. The CDR3 nucleotides read TGTGCCAGCAGCTGGGGGACAGGGGAGGGACAGCCCCAGCATTTT.

V usage is TRBV7-2 and J usage is TRBJ1-1; no clear D. The CDR3 sequence is 14 residues long. Trimming took 1 base from V and 9 from J, leaving 15 bases between them. Germline V gives CDR1 SGHTA, CDR2 FQGNSA. The CDR3: CASSLGGVTDKAFF. CDR3 DNA: TGTGCCAGCAGCTTAGGCGGGGTGACGGATAAAGCTTTCTTT.

The J gene is TRBJ2-3, the V gene TRBV29-1; D may be TRBD2 (6 bases). Trimming shortened V by 0 bases and J by 1 base, and 11 bases separated the two germline ends. CDR3 size: 15 residues. Germline V lookup: CDR1 SQVTM, CDR2 ANQGSEA. Here the CDR3 DNA reads TGCAGCGTTGAAGATGATAGGAGGGGCACAGATACGCAGTATTTT. Translating it yields CSVEDDRRGTDTQYF.

The chain employs TRBV27 and TRBJ2-7, with 8 bases fitting TRBD2. J gave up 1 base and V 5 bases, and 13 bases lay outside the gene matches. Germline V gene data show CDR1 as MNHEY and CDR2 as SMNVEV (reference sequence). The CDR3 consists of 17 residues. The CDR3, as DNA: TGTGCCAGCAGTCCCCTCCCACTAGCGGTATTTTCCTACGAGCAGTACTTC. Translating gives CASSPLPLAVFSYEQYF.

The chain employs TRBV28 and TRBJ1-2; TRBD1 matches at 7 bases. CDR1 and CDR2 from the germline V gene are MDHEN and SYDVKM. The trim removed 5 bases at V and 2 bases at J, leaving 2 bases unmatched. This CDR3 region has 13 residues. CDR3 amino acids: CASSPQGNYGYTF. CDR3 nucleotides: TGTGCCAGCAGTCCACAGGGGAACTATGGCTACACCTTC.

The chain's CDR3 is CASSLVLAGGEQYF. In DNA form, the CDR3 reads TGTGCCAGCAGCTTAGTTCTAGCGGGAGGGGAGCAGTACTTC. The rearrangement joins TRBV7-2 to TRBJ2-7; 12 bases agree with TRBD2. The CDR3 totals 14 residues. J gave up 7 bases and V 1 base, and 2 bases lay outside the gene matches. The V gene's germline CDR1 is SGHTA and CDR2 FQGNSA.

The rearrangement links TRBV4-2 to TRBJ1-2; D uncertain. Germline values: CDR1 LGHNA, CDR2 YNFKEQ. The CDR3 spans 13 residues. The V and J ends lost 0 bases and 4 bases respectively, with 6 bases between them. CDR3 protein: CASSQDEGYGYTF. The CDR3 DNA reads as TGTGCCAGCAGCCAAGATGAGGGCTATGGCTACACCTTC.

The chain employs TRBV27 and TRBJ2-3; no clear D gene. CDR3 length: 14 amino acids. Trimming shortened V by 5 bases and J by 15 bases, and 24 bases separated the two germline ends. From germline, CDR1 is MNHEY and CDR2 SMNVEV (reference sequence). Written as DNA, the CDR3 is TGTGCCAGCAGTCCGAGCGCTACCGCGCCGAGTGAATATTTT. It yields the protein CASSPSATAPSEYF.

The V and J genes are TRBV4-1 and TRBJ1-3; the D is unclear. Between the trimmed V and J ends, which lost 4 bases and 4 bases, there was a span of 11 bases. The CDR3 has 14 residues. Germline assignment: CDR1 MGHRA and CDR2 YSYEKL. The CDR3: CASSPPGSGNTIYF. The CDR3, as DNA: TGCGCCAGCAGCCCCCCGGGGTCCGGAAACACCATATATTTT.

The table lists this clone with a count of one. The chain combines TRBV19 with TRBJ1-1; D remains ambiguous. The CDR3 is 12 amino acids. V lost 7 bases and J lost 4, with 10 bases in between. CDR1 LNHDA and CDR2 SQIVND come from the germline V gene (reference sequence). The CDR3 bases are TGTGCCAGTACGTCGGTTGGCACTGAAGCTTTCTTT. Protein: CASTSVGTEAFF.